These T cell receptor beta chains were read from a single sample in a study of early T cells in non-severe SARS-CoV-2 infection. From the 5' RACE reads, TCRdb called clonotypes with MiXCR, one entry per CDR3 protein. The sample lists about 42,000 distinct CDR3 sequences, 7% to 7.5% seen once, with around 4.5% in the top ten. What was sequenced was whole blood. These receptors originate from an adult who was a healthcare worker with PCR-confirmed SARS-CoV-2 infection or an uninfected control (not recorded which). Each CDR3 is given with its conserved first and last residue. D genes are given only for firm matches. For some rows the clone size is stated as once, few or many, or as a class when expanded; others skip it.

v_gene	j_gene	len	abundance	d_gene	CDR3nt	CDR3aa
TRBV20-1	TRBJ1-1	15	medium-sized	NA	TGCAGTGCAAGCCGGCCCCTCGGGGGTGGCACTGAAGCTTTCTTT	CSASRPLGGGTEAFF
TRBV7-3	TRBJ2-3	13	NA	NA	TGTGCCAGCAGCCCCCAAGGCACTAGTACGCAGTATTTT	CASSPQGTSTQYF
TRBV27	TRBJ1-6	15	few	TRBD1	TGTGCCAGCAGTTTACAGGCAGGGGGGAATTCACCCCTCCACTTT	CASSLQAGGNSPLHF
TRBV5-1	TRBJ2-1	15	many	NA	TGCGCCAGCAGCTCCGGGACGGGAACTTACAATGAGCAGTTCTTC	CASSSGTGTYNEQFF
TRBV4-1	TRBJ1-5	16	NA	NA	TGCGCCAGCAGCCAAGTACCCACGGGCCTCAATCAGCCCCAGCATTTT	CASSQVPTGLNQPQHF
TRBV19	TRBJ2-3	16	few	TRBD2	TGTGCCAGTAGCCCCTCACTAGCGATCCAAGCAGATACGCAGTATTTT	CASSPSLAIQADTQYF
TRBV12-3/TRBV12-4	TRBJ1-2	15	few	NA	TGTGCCAGCAGTTTAGTCGCGGGGGGCGGCTATGGCTACACCTTC	CASSLVAGGGYGYTF
TRBV20-1	TRBJ2-1	14	many	TRBD2	TGCAGTGCTAGGTCTAGCGGAGCGGGGATCAAGCAGTTCTTC	CSARSSGAGIKQFF
TRBV5-1	TRBJ1-2	17	many	TRBD1	TGCGCCAGCAGTCTCGGGGACAGTACGAAGTCTAACTATGGCTACACCTTC	CASSLGDSTKSNYGYTF
TRBV10-2	TRBJ2-3	13	many	NA	TGCGCCAGCTCTACTGGGAGCACAGATACGCAGTATTTT	CASSTGSTDTQYF